These 19 T cell receptor beta chains were all obtained from the same sample, sequenced in a study of cytomegalovirus exposure and HLA in healthy donors. 13 Jbeta primers and 60 Vbeta primers were used for the PCR. Some clones are missing from TCRdb's copy, which holds only in-frame ones; the method was immunoSEQ multiplex PCR. Among around 100,000 clones, approximately 76% were seen once, and the ten largest hold 4.1%. Sequenced input: PBMCs. The receptors derive from a man aged 40-49 years in good health and CMV-seronegative.

The J gene is TRBJ2-7, the V gene TRBV5-1, with TRBD1 identical over 10 bases. This CDR3 region has 15 residues. Germline loops: CDR1 SGHRS, CDR2 YFSETQ. Losses at the gene ends were 0 bases for V and 5 bases for J; bases not matched to a gene: 5. The CDR3 DNA follows: TGCGCCAGCAGCTTGGCGGGACAGGGGTTCCACGAGCAGTACTTC. Encoded protein: CASSLAGQGFHEQYF.

The CDR3 reads CASSPLMTGNTEAFF. The CDR3 DNA sequence: TGCGCCAGCAGCCCGCTCATGACAGGGAACACTGAAGCTTTCTTT. The gene calls are TRBV5-1 and TRBJ1-1; D possibly corresponds to TRBD1 (6 bases). The germline V gene encodes CDR1 SGHRS and CDR2 YFSETQ. The CDR3 extends over 15 amino acids. Trimming removed 4 bases from V and 1 base from J, with 14 bases in between.

V is TRBV2 and J is TRBJ2-7; D call uncertain. V was shortened by 4 bases and J by 1 base, with 8 bases between the two germline ends. Germline V gene data show CDR1 as SNHLY and CDR2 as FYNNEI. The CDR3 is made up of 13 amino acids. The CDR3, as DNA: TGTGCCAGCAGTGCCGTCAGATCCTACGAGCAGTACTTC. Its translation: CASSAVRSYEQYF.

V gene TRBV29-1 combines with J gene TRBJ1-2; D might be TRBD1 (5 bases). This CDR3 is 15 amino acids long. The germline CDR1 and CDR2 sequences are SQVTM and ANQGSEA. Trimming removed 4 bases from V and 6 bases from J, with 21 bases in between. The CDR3 loop reads CSVVNSAARAHGYTF. CDR3 DNA sequence: TGCAGCGTTGTAAATTCCGCCGCCAGGGCTCATGGCTACACCTTC.

The chain uses TRBV2 and TRBJ2-3; D may be TRBD2 (5 bases). The CDR3 loop spans 13 amino acids. In germline, CDR1 is SNHLY, CDR2 FYNNEI. V shed 6 bases and J shed 1 base, with 8 bases lying between them. The CDR3 nucleotides read TGTGCCAGCAGGAGGGCCGGCACAGATACGCAGTATTTT. Translation: CASRRAGTDTQYF.

J is TRBJ2-1 and V is TRBV7-9; 12 bases match TRBD2. The germline gives CDR1 SEHNR, CDR2 FQNEAQ (reference sequence). V was pared by 5 bases and J by 4 bases, with 6 bases of the junction left unmatched. This CDR3 has 16 amino acids. This chain's CDR3 is CASSPTSGGKYNEQFF. CDR3 sequence (DNA): TGTGCCAGCAGCCCAACTAGCGGGGGGAAATACAATGAGCAGTTCTTC.

J is TRBJ1-1 and V is TRBV5-1, with no clear D. Germline V gives CDR1 SGHRS, CDR2 YFSETQ. The CDR3 contains 14 residues. Trimming removed 3 bases from V and 4 bases from J, with 13 bases in between. CDR3 coding DNA: TGCGCCAGCAGCTCGACTGGGGAGGGCACTGAAGCTTTCTTT. As protein: CASSSTGEGTEAFF.

The rearrangement links TRBV18 to TRBJ2-1; D call uncertain. The CDR3 contains 13 residues. CDR1 KGHSH and CDR2 LQKENI come from the germline V gene. Trimming pared 2 bases from V and 10 bases from J, leaving 12 bases between. CDR3 residues: CASSPSSSMEQFF. The CDR3 coding sequence is TGTGCCAGCTCACCATCATCATCAATGGAGCAGTTCTTC.

This clone was counted once. This chain links TRBV2 with TRBJ2-3; TRBD2 agrees at 13 bases. The CDR3 is 15 residues long. Germline V gene lookup returns CDR1 SNHLY and CDR2 FYNNEI. V gave up 6 bases and J gave up 6 bases; unmatched junction bases: 6. The CDR3 nucleotides read TGTGCCAGCAGGGACAGGACTAGCGGGGGTGATACGCAGTATTTT. It translates to CASRDRTSGGDTQYF.

This sequence joins TRBV10-2 and TRBJ2-6; D remains unclear. The CDR3 length is 15 residues. Trimming removed 2 bases from V and 3 bases from J, with 8 bases in between. Germline loops: CDR1 WSHSY, CDR2 SAAADI. The CDR3 DNA reads as TGCGCCAGCAGTGAGCGCCAGGTTGGGGCCAACGTCCTGACTTTC. Its protein is CASSERQVGANVLTF.

The CDR3 DNA reads TGTGCCAGCACGGGGAGGGATAAGAACACCGGGGAGCTGTTTTTT. Amino acid sequence: CASTGRDKNTGELFF. The J gene is TRBJ2-2, the V gene TRBV6-5; the match to TRBD2 covers 7 bases. CDR3 length: 15 amino acids. V lost 7 bases, J lost 1 base, and 6 bases stayed unmatched. Germline assignment: CDR1 MNHEY and CDR2 SVGAGI.

This chain joins TRBV11-2 and TRBJ2-1, with D uncertain. V was pared by 5 bases and J by 10 bases, with 15 bases between. The germline CDR1 and CDR2 sequences are SGHAT and FQNNGV. The CDR3 is 13 residues long. This CDR3 is CASSSGPLLEQFF. Written as DNA, the CDR3 is TGTGCCAGCAGCAGTGGGCCCCTTTTAGAGCAGTTCTTC.

The chain uses TRBV30 and TRBJ1-2, with D tentatively TRBD1 (5 bases). Trimming took 3 bases from V and 8 from J, leaving 13 bases between them. This CDR3 spans 12 amino acids. Germline loops: CDR1 GTSNPN, CDR2 SVGIG (reference sequence). In DNA, the CDR3 is TGTGCCTGGAGCTCGGGGGGGGACGGCTACACCTTC. It yields the protein CAWSSGGDGYTF.

The rearrangement links TRBV5-6 to TRBJ1-2, with TRBD1 as a possible D gene (5 bases). V shed 4 bases and J shed 3 bases, with 7 bases lying between them. Germline V lookup: CDR1 SGHDT, CDR2 YYEEEE. The CDR3 is 12 amino acids. The DNA of the CDR3 is TGTGCCAGCAGCCGGGGGGACTATGGCTACACCTTC. Translation gives CASSRGDYGYTF.

As to this clone: Relative to the germline gene, one junction end is altered; a read error may explain this. This rearrangement joins TRBV7-7 to TRBJ2-5, with TRBD1 matching 8 bases. The CDR3 contains 13 residues. Germline CDR1 and CDR2: SSHAT and FNYEAQ (reference sequence). This CDR3 is CASSSGTGETQYF. CDR3 coding DNA: TGTGCTAGCAGCTCCGGGACAGGAGAGACCCAGTACTTC.

The CDR3, as DNA: TGTGCCAGCACCCGCAGCCCGGGACAGATGTATAATTCACCCCTCCACTTT. Its protein product is CASTRSPGQMYNSPLHF. The rearrangement links TRBV28 to TRBJ1-6; 7 bases are shared with TRBD1. CDR1 MDHEN and CDR2 SYDVKM come from the germline V gene. The CDR3 runs 17 residues. The V segment lost 7 bases and the J segment 4 bases; nucleotides outside the gene matches: 13. The variable domain in full, completed from reference TRBV28 and TRBJ1-6, reads DVKVTQSSRYLVKRTGEKVFLECVQDMDHENMFWYRQDPGLGLRLIYFSYDVKMKEKGDIPEGYSVSREKKERFSLILESASTNQTSMYLCASTRSPGQMYNSPLHFGNGTRLTVT.

The chain recombines TRBV29-1 with TRBJ2-5, with no clear D. CDR1 and CDR2 (germline): SQVTM, ANQGSEA. The V and J ends lost 2 bases and 0 bases respectively, with 4 bases between them. The CDR3 is 12 amino acids. The CDR3 DNA follows: TGCAGCGTTGAACATTACCAAGAGACCCAGTACTTC. The encoded protein is CSVEHYQETQYF.

About this clone: The missing conserved phenylalanine or tryptophan at the end of this CDR3 makes a read error likely. The DNA is omitted, as the CDR3 cannot be located on it reliably, and the CDR3 follows TCRdb's listing. The chain links TRBV9 to TRBJ2-3; the table's D call TRBD2 went unverified against the DNA. Germline-derived CDR1 and CDR2 are SGDLS and YYNGEE. Termini included, the CDR3 measures 12 amino acids. The CDR3 loop reads CASSVGGLAGEI.

The rearrangement joins TRBV11-2 to TRBJ2-5; TRBD1 aligns across 9 bases. Germline V gives CDR1 SGHAT, CDR2 FQNNGV. CDR3 length: 17 amino acids. The junction had 15 bases not matched to a gene; V was cut back by 5 bases and J by 5 bases. CDR3 amino acids: CASSVGTGSTSLETQYF. The CDR3 DNA sequence: TGTGCCAGCAGCGTGGGGACAGGGTCGACATCGTTGGAGACCCAGTACTTC.